These T cell receptor beta chains were read from a single sample in a study of vaccination and CD4 T cells after COVID-19. Using its own MiXCR run on the PCR reads, TCRdb lists one record per CDR3 protein. The sample consists of approximately 12,000 distinct CDR3 sequences, 53% of them appearing once. Their cognate antigens are unknown. Sequenced: CD4+ T cells from blood, cultured in vitro. The receptors come from a human donor who had recovered from COVID-19. CDR3s include the opening cysteine and the closing phenylalanine or tryptophan. Each record gives: V gene, D gene, J gene, clone size, CDR3 DNA, CDR3 protein. D genes are given only for firm matches. Expanded clones are given a class, and other clones once, few, many or no size at all.

V: TRBV29-1
D: TRBD2
J: TRBJ2-5
size: large
DNA: TGCAGCGTAAGCCGCAGCGCGGGGGACGGGGAGACCCAGTACTTC
CDR3: CSVSRSAGDGETQYF

V: TRBV24-1
D: .
J: TRBJ2-1
size: .
DNA: TGTGCCACCAGTGCATCCGGGACTCAGCCATACAATGAGCAGTTCTTC
CDR3: CATSASGTQPYNEQFF

V: TRBV11-2
D: .
J: TRBJ2-5
size: .
DNA: TGTGCCAGCAGCTTGGTTCAAGAGACCCAGTACTTC
CDR3: CASSLVQETQYF

V: TRBV7-3
D: TRBD1
J: TRBJ2-5
size: .
DNA: TGTGCCAGCAGCTTAAAGGGGACAGGGGCCCAAGAGACCCAGTACTTC
CDR3: CASSLKGTGAQETQYF

V: TRBV28
D: TRBD2
J: TRBJ2-2
size: once
DNA: TGTGCCAGCAGCCTCCCCGGACTAGCGGGGATCACCGGGGAGCTGTTTTTT
CDR3: CASSLPGLAGITGELFF

V: TRBV20-1
D: TRBD1
J: TRBJ1-5
size: few
DNA: TGCAGTGCTAGAATTGGGACAGGGAAGGAGGATCAGCCCCAGCATTTT
CDR3: CSARIGTGKEDQPQHF

V: TRBV6-5
D: .
J: TRBJ1-1
size: few
DNA: TGTGCCAGCAGTTATCTAGGGGTGAACACTGAAGCTTTCTTT
CDR3: CASSYLGVNTEAFF

V: TRBV18
D: TRBD1
J: TRBJ1-2
size: .
DNA: TGTGCCAGCTCACCACAGACAGGGGACTATGGCTACACCTTC
CDR3: CASSPQTGDYGYTF

V: TRBV20-1
D: TRBD1
J: TRBJ1-6
size: few
DNA: TGCAGTGCTGGACAGGGGGCTACTAATTCACCCCTCCACTTT
CDR3: CSAGQGATNSPLHF

V: TRBV19
D: TRBD1
J: TRBJ2-3
size: .
DNA: TGTGCCAGTAAGTCCGGGACAGCAGGCACGCAGTATTTT
CDR3: CASKSGTAGTQYF

V: TRBV7-8
D: .
J: TRBJ2-2
size: .
DNA: TGTGCCAGCAGCTTAGATAGATCCGGGTTGGGCGGGGAGCTGTTTTTT
CDR3: CASSLDRSGLGGELFF

V: TRBV27
D: TRBD1
J: TRBJ2-7
size: once
DNA: TGTGCCAGCAGCCGTCAACTTCCGGGACAGGGAACCTACGAGCAGTACTTC
CDR3: CASSRQLPGQGTYEQYF

V: TRBV19
D: .
J: TRBJ2-2
size: .
DNA: TGTGCCAGTAAAGTGGCACAGACCACGAACACCGGGGAGCTGTTTTTT
CDR3: CASKVAQTTNTGELFF

V: TRBV6-2/TRBV6-3
D: .
J: TRBJ2-2
size: once
DNA: TGTGCCAGCAGTTATGGGATGACAGGATTCACCGGGGAGCTGTTTTTT
CDR3: CASSYGMTGFTGELFF

V: TRBV7-9
D: .
J: TRBJ2-2
size: .
DNA: TGTGCCTTTGGTGACCCGAACACCGGGGAGCTGTTTTTT
CDR3: CAFGDPNTGELFF

V: TRBV6-8
D: TRBD2
J: TRBJ2-1
size: once
DNA: TGTGCCAGCAGTTTCGTTCTTAGCGGGGGGGATCGTGAGCAGTTCTTC
CDR3: CASSFVLSGGDREQFF

V: TRBV20-1
D: .
J: TRBJ2-3
size: .
DNA: TGCAGTGCTAGAGACCCCCGGGGAGGGGGGGGCCCAGATACGCAGTATTTT
CDR3: CSARDPRGGGGPDTQYF

V: TRBV6-2/TRBV6-3
D: .
J: TRBJ2-5
size: once
DNA: TGTGCCAGCAGTACCTTTCGGGGGCGCGAGGAGACCCAGTACTTC
CDR3: CASSTFRGREETQYF

V: TRBV20-1
D: .
J: TRBJ1-2
size: .
DNA: TGCAGTGCCCCAACCCCCGACTACACCTTC
CDR3: CSAPTPDYTF

V: TRBV7-2
D: .
J: TRBJ2-1
size: .
DNA: TGTGCCAGCAGCTTACAGGGGAACACCTACAATGAGCAGTTCTTC
CDR3: CASSLQGNTYNEQFF

V: TRBV30
D: .
J: TRBJ1-3
size: .
DNA: TGTGCCTGGACCACCGGAGGCTCAGCGGGAAACACCATATATTTT
CDR3: CAWTTGGSAGNTIYF

V: TRBV15
D: TRBD1
J: TRBJ2-7
size: .
DNA: TGTGCCACCAGCAGAGATCAGGGGGTGGCCTACGAGCAGTACTTC
CDR3: CATSRDQGVAYEQYF

V: TRBV4-2
D: TRBD2
J: TRBJ2-7
size: .
DNA: TGTGCCAGCAGCCAAGAGCAGCGGGGCACCTACGAGCAGTACTTC
CDR3: CASSQEQRGTYEQYF

V: TRBV6-1
D: .
J: TRBJ1-3
size: .
DNA: TGTGCCAGCAGCCGAGGCGGCGACGCTGGAAACACCATATATTTT
CDR3: CASSRGGDAGNTIYF

V: TRBV5-4
D: .
J: TRBJ2-6
size: few
DNA: TGTGCCAGCAGCTTATTCGGGGCCAACGTCCTGACTTTC
CDR3: CASSLFGANVLTF

V: TRBV5-1
D: TRBD1
J: TRBJ2-3
size: .
DNA: TGCGCCAGCAGCCCCCATGGTGAGGGGGCAACAGATACGCAGTATTTT
CDR3: CASSPHGEGATDTQYF

V: TRBV6-2/TRBV6-3
D: .
J: TRBJ2-7
size: .
DNA: TGTGCCAGCAGTTTGCCAGGGCGCTACGAGCAGTACTTC
CDR3: CASSLPGRYEQYF

V: TRBV7-2
D: .
J: TRBJ2-7
size: .
DNA: TGTGCCAGCAGCTTAGAAGGGGTTTCCTACGAGCAGTACTTC
CDR3: CASSLEGVSYEQYF

V: TRBV10-3
D: .
J: TRBJ1-2
size: .
DNA: TGTGCCATCACCTTCTCGGCAGGGGATGGCTACACCTTC
CDR3: CAITFSAGDGYTF

V: TRBV10-3
D: TRBD1
J: TRBJ1-5
size: few
DNA: TGTGCCATCAGTGCCGGGACAGGAGACAATCAGCCCCAGCATTTT
CDR3: CAISAGTGDNQPQHF

V: TRBV5-1
D: .
J: TRBJ1-1
size: .
DNA: TGCGCCAGCAGCTTTGTTGAGGGGAGTATTGAAGCTTTCTTT
CDR3: CASSFVEGSIEAFF

V: TRBV11-2
D: .
J: TRBJ1-2
size: .
DNA: TGTGCCAGCTCGGAGGCCCTCTATGGCTACACCTTC
CDR3: CASSEALYGYTF

V: TRBV27
D: TRBD1
J: TRBJ1-2
size: .
DNA: TGTGCCAGCAGTCCTCCGGGACAGCCCTATGGCTACACCTTC
CDR3: CASSPPGQPYGYTF

V: TRBV20-1
D: TRBD2
J: TRBJ2-7
size: few
DNA: TGCAGTGCTATGGGACTAGCGGGAGAGAACTACGAGCAGTACTTC
CDR3: CSAMGLAGENYEQYF

V: TRBV19
D: .
J: TRBJ1-5
size: .
DNA: TGTGCCAGTAGTATTTCGGCGGGGGGTAACAATCAGCCCCAGCATTTT
CDR3: CASSISAGGNNQPQHF